What follows describes a single T cell receptor beta chain. What it binds is not known. These data belong to a study of CD8+CD57+ T cells in acquired aplastic anemia. Findings and limits, study-wide: Both patients and controls carried the same twenty-nine CD8+ CDR3 sequences.

Using genomic DNA as the template, TCR beta VDJ and CDR3 profiling was carried out. TCRdb reprocessed the reads via MiXCR and lists one record per CDR3 protein. The sample has 160,000 or so distinct CDR3 sequences, roughly 43% seen once. Sequenced patients had shown CD8+CD57+ cell expansion by flow cytometry. Receipt of therapy had not occurred in any patient by the time of blood sampling. Trimming cost V 0 bases and J 6 bases, with 9 bases left between them. This CDR3 region has 13 residues. Germline CDR1 reads SGHAT; CDR2 reads FQNNGV. The chain joins TRBV11-2 to TRBJ2-7, with D unresolved. The clonotype was recovered from a human donor with aplastic anemia. Sequencing was done on a sample of sorted CD4+, CD8+, or CD8+CD57+ T cells (not recorded which) from PBMCs. This CDR3 reads CASSLDRRLEQYF. In nucleotides, the CDR3 is TGTGCCAGCAGCTTAGACAGGCGTCTCGAGCAGTACTTC. Looking up the rest from reference TRBV11-2 and TRBJ2-7 gives the full variable domain: EAGVAQSPRYKIIEKRQSVAFWCNPISGHATLYWYQQILGQGPKLLIQFQNNGVVDDSQLPKDRFSAERLKGVDSTLKIQPAKLEDSAVYLCASSLDRRLEQYFGPGTRLTVT.